The clone carrying this TCR beta chain was detected many times. Its antigen is still unknown. Time point: persistent/refractory GD, antithyroid drugs over 5 years with positive TRAb. There was RNA extracted from PBMCs, and the TCR library was made from it. Germline V lookup: CDR1 SNHLY, CDR2 FYNNEI. The trim removed 10 bases at V and 10 bases at J, leaving 16 bases unmatched. The CDR3 has 14 residues. The source of the sample is a study of regulatory T cells in long-lasting Graves disease. Sequencing libraries for TCR beta were prepared with iRepertoire HTBI primers and Arm-PCR of CDR3 regions. TCRdb reprocessed the multiplex PCR reads via MiXCR and lists one record per CDR3 protein. The sample carries some 340,000 distinct CDR3 sequences, roughly 24% recorded once. Broader study findings: What was studied was peripheral blood only, and not thyroid tissue.

This clonotype originated in a woman in her 40s with Graves disease. Source: peripheral blood mononuclear cells (PBMCs), taken when the disease was refractory, from a patient treated with antithyroid drugs. This sequence joins TRBV2 and TRBJ1-1; TRBD1 aligns across 9 bases. CDR3 coding DNA: TGTGCCACCACACCCGCCCTACAGGGGGCTCGAGCTTTCTTT. Encoded protein: CATTPALQGARAFF.